This is a list of T cell receptor beta chains from one sample in a study of shared clonotypes between healthy human individuals. TCRdb's copy holds only in-frame clones and misses some; the assay was immunoSEQ multiplex PCR. The table records millions of clones, 85% to 95% of them present only once. The sample taken for sequencing was naive CD8+ T cells sorted from blood. Receptors were obtained from a young man in good health. The CDR3 runs from the conserved cysteine through the conserved F or W. Fields, in order: J gene, V gene, clone size, D gene, CDR3 DNA, CDR3 protein. D genes are given only for firm matches. Size values are once, few and many counts, or a class for expanded clones, and some rows have none.

j_gene: TRBJ2-1
v_gene: TRBV10-3
abundance: -
d_gene: -
CDR3nt: TGTGCCATCATCCCCCCGTGGGAGGGGGGGCACAATGAGCAGTTCTTC
CDR3aa: CAIIPPWEGGHNEQFF

j_gene: TRBJ1-2
v_gene: TRBV5-1
abundance: -
d_gene: -
CDR3nt: TGCGCCAGCAGCTTGTCCAGGACAAGTAACTATGGCTACACCTTC
CDR3aa: CASSLSRTSNYGYTF

j_gene: TRBJ2-1
v_gene: TRBV11-2
abundance: -
d_gene: TRBD2
CDR3nt: TGTGCCAGCAGCCTTAGCGGGGGGGTCTCCTACAATGAGCAGTTCTTC
CDR3aa: CASSLSGGVSYNEQFF

j_gene: TRBJ2-1
v_gene: TRBV7-8
abundance: -
d_gene: -
CDR3nt: TGTGCCAGCAGGTTGGGGCCCTACAATGAGCAGTTCTTC
CDR3aa: CASRLGPYNEQFF

j_gene: TRBJ1-2
v_gene: TRBV11-2
abundance: -
d_gene: -
CDR3nt: TGTGCCAGCAGCTTAGGACCCGGGACGGCTTATGGCTACACCTTC
CDR3aa: CASSLGPGTAYGYTF

j_gene: TRBJ2-1
v_gene: TRBV6-5
abundance: once
d_gene: -
CDR3nt: TGTGCCAGCAGTAACGGGGGAGAGTTCTACAATGAGCAGTTCTTC
CDR3aa: CASSNGGEFYNEQFF

j_gene: TRBJ1-2
v_gene: TRBV7-2
abundance: -
d_gene: -
CDR3nt: TGTGCCAGCAGCCCGTCGGACAGCTTATTCTATGGCTACACCTTC
CDR3aa: CASSPSDSLFYGYTF

j_gene: TRBJ2-7
v_gene: TRBV28
abundance: -
d_gene: -
CDR3nt: TGTGCCAGCACCGCACGGGCATATAGTCTCTACGAGCAGTACTTC
CDR3aa: CASTARAYSLYEQYF

j_gene: TRBJ1-6
v_gene: TRBV4-1
abundance: -
d_gene: -
CDR3nt: TGCGCCAGCAGCCAAGACCTGGGGATGGGACTCTATAATTCACCCCTCCACTTT
CDR3aa: CASSQDLGMGLYNSPLHF

j_gene: TRBJ2-1
v_gene: TRBV7-8
abundance: -
d_gene: TRBD2
CDR3nt: TGTGCCAGCAGCCCCTGGGGGGCGGGAGGGAACTACAATGAGCAGTTCTTC
CDR3aa: CASSPWGAGGNYNEQFF

j_gene: TRBJ1-6
v_gene: TRBV4-1
abundance: -
d_gene: -
CDR3nt: TGCGCCAGCAGCCAAGATCCCACAGTCCTATATAATTCACCCCTCCACTTT
CDR3aa: CASSQDPTVLYNSPLHF

j_gene: TRBJ1-5
v_gene: TRBV19
abundance: -
d_gene: -
CDR3nt: TGTGCCAGTAGTCCAGCACGGTCGGGCCCCGGGCAGCCCCAGCATTTT
CDR3aa: CASSPARSGPGQPQHF

j_gene: TRBJ2-7
v_gene: TRBV5-6
abundance: -
d_gene: TRBD1
CDR3nt: TGTGCCAGCAGCCACGGGACAGGGGACTACGAGCAGTACTTC
CDR3aa: CASSHGTGDYEQYF

j_gene: TRBJ2-7
v_gene: TRBV4-1
abundance: once
d_gene: TRBD1
CDR3nt: TGCGCCAGCAGCCAGGTAGGGACAGGTACCTACGAGCAGTACTTC
CDR3aa: CASSQVGTGTYEQYF

j_gene: TRBJ2-2
v_gene: TRBV6-6
abundance: -
d_gene: -
CDR3nt: TGTGCCAGCAGCTCGCCCGCCAGTGCGAACACCGGGGAGCTGTTTTTT
CDR3aa: CASSSPASANTGELFF

j_gene: TRBJ1-2
v_gene: TRBV4-1
abundance: -
d_gene: TRBD1
CDR3nt: TGCGCCAGCAGCCAAACGACAGGGAATATCTATGGCTACACCTTC
CDR3aa: CASSQTTGNIYGYTF

j_gene: TRBJ2-1
v_gene: TRBV30
abundance: -
d_gene: TRBD1
CDR3nt: TGTGCCTGGAGTGGAGACAGGGCGGTTGGAATTGGGTCCTACAATGAGCAGTTCTTC
CDR3aa: CAWSGDRAVGIGSYNEQFF

j_gene: TRBJ2-5
v_gene: TRBV10-3
abundance: once
d_gene: TRBD2
CDR3nt: TGTGCCATCAGTGAGGGTAGCGGGAGGCTAGCGACCCAGTACTTC
CDR3aa: CAISEGSGRLATQYF

j_gene: TRBJ2-7
v_gene: TRBV6-1
abundance: -
d_gene: TRBD2
CDR3nt: TGTGCCAGCAGTGAAAGGGCTAGCGGGGGAATCCTACGCGAGCAGTACTTC
CDR3aa: CASSERASGGILREQYF

j_gene: TRBJ1-2
v_gene: TRBV5-1
abundance: -
d_gene: -
CDR3nt: TGCGCCAGCAGCTTGGAACAGGAGAACTATGGCTACACCTTC
CDR3aa: CASSLEQENYGYTF